The clone carrying this T cell receptor beta chain was observed a few times. An oligonucleotide containing a UMI was ligated to the 3' end of TCR cDNA. Adult healthy volunteers gave 2.5 ml peripheral blood for whole-blood RNA. Reverse transcription used DNase-treated unsorted total RNA, aiming for 1 to 1000 ng. The data are from a study of naive and memory T cell subsets. The CDR3 runs 16 residues. Germline CDR1 and CDR2: SGHTA and FQGNSA. Trimming left V 5 bases short and J 1 base short, with 15 bases between. Ligated cDNA underwent four rounds of PCR with nested alpha and beta constant region primers and SP2. Alpha and beta constant region primers primed reverse transcription for blood and skin samples. TCRdb itself ran the UMI-ligation and nested PCR reads through MiXCR, one entry per CDR3 protein. Of about 26,000 distinct CDR3 sequences in the sample, 5.2% are singletons; the top ten hold around 7%.

Sample: blood. The source of this sequence is an adult in good health. The gene calls are TRBV7-2 and TRBJ1-5; possibly TRBD1 for D (5 bases). The CDR3 sequence: CASSLSGRFSNQPQHF. CDR3 DNA sequence: TGTGCCAGCAGCCTCTCGGGGCGTTTCAGCAATCAGCCCCAGCATTTT.